These 14 T cell receptor beta chains came from one sample sequenced in a study of OX40 agonist ivuxolimab in advanced cancers. Clones were read by immunoSEQ multiplex PCR, and TCRdb kept only the in-frame ones, dropping some. The sample records tens of thousands of clones, around 87% being singletons. Sequenced material: CD4+ or CD8+ T cells sorted from blood, taken in a trial of the OX40 agonist ivuxolimab. These receptors all stem from an adult with an advanced solid tumor such as melanoma, head and neck, liver or kidney cancer.

The V and J genes are TRBV2 and TRBJ2-7, with D hard to call. This CDR3 spans 16 amino acids. Germline-derived CDR1 and CDR2 are SNHLY and FYNNEI. The ends were cut back, 3 bases at V and 4 bases at J, with 19 bases in the middle. CDR3 protein: CASSDGRSTRGYEQYF. The CDR3 DNA follows: TGTGCCAGCAGTGATGGGCGGTCCACGCGAGGATACGAGCAGTACTTC.

This clone was counted a few times. V usage is TRBV27 and J usage is TRBJ1-5; D is unclear. The length of the CDR3 is 13 residues. CDR1 and CDR2 (germline): MNHEY, SMNVEV (reference sequence). The V gene lost 4 bases and the J gene lost 6 bases, with 10 bases spanning the gap. DNA of the CDR3: TGTGCCAGCAGTTCCACCTCATCTCAGCCCCAGCATTTT. Its protein product is CASSSTSSQPQHF.

The chain uses TRBV27 and TRBJ1-4; D not resolved. Looked up from germline, CDR1 is MNHEY and CDR2 is SMNVEV (reference sequence). Trimming removed 8 bases at V and 4 bases at J, with 11 bases between. The CDR3 covers 13 residues. This CDR3 is CASAPGLNEKLFF. The CDR3 bases are TGTGCCAGCGCCCCCGGTCTTAATGAAAAACTGTTTTTT.

This chain uses TRBV4-3 with TRBJ1-5; D is perhaps TRBD1 (6 bases). Germline V gene sequence: CDR1 LGHNA, CDR2 YSLEER. The V gene lost 0 bases and the J gene lost 1 base, with 7 bases spanning the gap. The CDR3 runs 15 residues. CDR3 loop: CASSQDRGSNQPQHF. CDR3 sequence (DNA): TGCGCCAGCAGCCAAGACAGGGGAAGCAATCAGCCCCAGCATTTT.

The chain has TRBV9 and TRBJ1-2; 8 nucleotides line up with TRBD1. This CDR3 comprises 15 residues. V shed 0 bases, J shed 8 bases, and the junction held 9 bases outside the gene matches. The V gene's germline CDR1 is SGDLS and CDR2 YYNGEE. CDR3 nucleotide sequence: TGTGCCAGCAGCGTAGCCGCGACAGGGGTCGGCGGCTACACCTTC. Its translation is CASSVAATGVGGYTF. The full variable domain, its missing parts supplied by reference TRBV9 and TRBJ1-2, is DSGVTQTPKHLITATGQRVTLRCSPRSGDLSVYWYQQSLDQGLQFLIQYYNGEERAKGNILERFSAQQFPDLHSELNLSSLELGDSALYFCASSVAATGVGGYTFGSGTRLTVV.

The chain is built from TRBV6-6 and TRBJ1-2; 10 positions agree with TRBD1. Germline V gene sequence: CDR1 MNHNY, CDR2 SVGAGI (reference sequence). This CDR3 spans 14 amino acids. V shed 6 bases, J shed 6 bases, and the junction held 7 bases outside the gene matches. CDR3 coding DNA: TGTGCCAGCAGGGGACAGGGGACGGTTGATGGCTACACCTTC. Translating gives CASRGQGTVDGYTF.

A few counts support this clone. This chain connects TRBV4-2 to TRBJ1-1; no clear D gene. Germline lookup yields CDR1 LGHNA and CDR2 YNFKEQ. Trimming took 2 bases from V and 1 from J, leaving 8 bases between them. The CDR3 loop spans 14 amino acids. The CDR3 protein is CASSQNWANTEAFF. Here the CDR3 DNA reads TGTGCCAGCAGCCAAAATTGGGCGAACACTGAAGCTTTCTTT.

The chain links TRBV19 to TRBJ2-7; D is possibly TRBD1 (6 bases). Germline lookup yields CDR1 LNHDA and CDR2 SQIVND (reference sequence). The V gene lost 9 bases and the J gene lost 5 bases, with 14 bases spanning the gap. This CDR3 spans 12 amino acids. The CDR3 spells CASRDTADEQYF. The CDR3 coding sequence is TGTGCCAGCCGGGACACCGCGGACGAGCAGTACTTC.

The chain has TRBV6-5 and TRBJ1-1; a possible D gene is TRBD1 (5 bases). Per the germline V gene, CDR1 is MNHEY and CDR2 is SVGAGI. Between the trimmed V and J ends, which lost 2 bases and 3 bases, there was a span of 7 bases. CDR3 size: 13 residues. CDR3 coding DNA: TGTGCCAGCAGTTACACGGGGGACACTGAAGCTTTCTTT. It codes for CASSYTGDTEAFF.

This chain links TRBV10-3 with TRBJ1-1; no firm D call. CDR1 and CDR2 (germline): ENHRY, SYGVKD. With 4 bases removed from V and 1 base from J, the gap between germline ends came to 10 bases. The CDR3 sequence is 14 residues long. CDR3 in amino acids: CAISAGVGNTEAFF. The CDR3 nucleotides are TGTGCCATCAGTGCTGGGGTAGGGAACACTGAAGCTTTCTTT.

The gene calls are TRBV7-3 and TRBJ1-2, with no clear D. Germline-derived CDR1 and CDR2 are SGHTA and FQGTGA. Trimming left V 2 bases short and J 4 bases short, with 17 bases between. The CDR3 is 16 residues long. In DNA form, the CDR3 reads TGTGCCAGCAGCTTACTCGGCGGAGGGTCTAGCTATGGCTACACCTTC. It codes for CASSLLGGGSSYGYTF.

The genes are TRBV11-2 and TRBJ1-4; D may be TRBD1 (5 bases). CDR3 length: 12 amino acids. Germline values: CDR1 SGHAT, CDR2 FQNNGV. Trimming took 5 bases from V and 10 from J, leaving 11 bases between them. The DNA for the CDR3 is TGTGCCAGCAGCCCGGACGGGGGAAAACTGTTTTTT. Translation: CASSPDGGKLFF.

The V gene is TRBV7-6, the J gene TRBJ2-1; D perhaps matches TRBD1 (5 bases). V was cut by 8 bases and J by 0 bases, with 8 bases left in between. Germline V gene sequence: CDR1 SGHVS, CDR2 FNYEAQ. The CDR3 loop spans 13 amino acids. This CDR3 reads CASGHDSYNEQFF. The CDR3 DNA follows: TGTGCCAGCGGACATGACTCCTACAATGAGCAGTTCTTC.

The CDR3: CASSQVKTGTGSYEQYF. The CDR3 DNA reads as TGCGCCAGCAGCCAAGTTAAGACTGGGACAGGGTCCTACGAGCAGTACTTC. V usage is TRBV4-3 and J usage is TRBJ2-7, with 9 bases that match TRBD1. The J segment lost 1 base and the V segment lost 1 base, leaving 8 bases of the junction unmatched. The germline CDR1 and CDR2 sequences are LGHNA and YSLEER. The CDR3 has 17 residues.